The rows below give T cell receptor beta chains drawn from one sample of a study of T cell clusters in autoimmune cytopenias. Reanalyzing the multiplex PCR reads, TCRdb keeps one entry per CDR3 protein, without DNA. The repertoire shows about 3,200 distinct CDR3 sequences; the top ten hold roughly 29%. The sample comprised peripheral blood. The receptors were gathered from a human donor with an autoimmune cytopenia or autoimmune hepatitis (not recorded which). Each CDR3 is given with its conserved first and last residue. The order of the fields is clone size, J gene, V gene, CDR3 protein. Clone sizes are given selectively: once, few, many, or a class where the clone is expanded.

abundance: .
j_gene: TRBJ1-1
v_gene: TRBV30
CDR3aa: CAWSVIPYRTGGTEAFF

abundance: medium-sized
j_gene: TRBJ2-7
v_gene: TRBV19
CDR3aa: CASRPGQGPQYF

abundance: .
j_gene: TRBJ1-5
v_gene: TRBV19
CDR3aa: CAAGQFKMTQHF

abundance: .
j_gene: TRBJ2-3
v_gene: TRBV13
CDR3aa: CASSLGTEAQAQYF

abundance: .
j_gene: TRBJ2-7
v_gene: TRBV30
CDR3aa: CAWSVPGPPYEQYF

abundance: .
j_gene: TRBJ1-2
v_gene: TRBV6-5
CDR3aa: CASSELRLERGYTF

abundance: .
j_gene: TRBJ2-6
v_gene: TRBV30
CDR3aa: CAWGVGFSGANVLTF

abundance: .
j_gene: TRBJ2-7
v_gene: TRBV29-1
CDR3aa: CSVEGSSYEQYF

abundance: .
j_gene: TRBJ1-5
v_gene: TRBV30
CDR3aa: CAWAGDAGNQPQHF

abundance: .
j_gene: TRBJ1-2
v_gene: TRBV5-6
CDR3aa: CASSERGGFSYGYTF

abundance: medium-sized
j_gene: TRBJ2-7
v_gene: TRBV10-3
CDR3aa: CAISEVGKTYEQYF

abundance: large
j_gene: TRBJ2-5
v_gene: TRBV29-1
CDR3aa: CSVEGAPLGPNQETQYF

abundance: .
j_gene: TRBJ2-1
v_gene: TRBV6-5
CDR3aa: CASSYSRTSGGARFF

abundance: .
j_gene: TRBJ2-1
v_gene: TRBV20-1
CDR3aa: CSARDLVTLAYNEQFF

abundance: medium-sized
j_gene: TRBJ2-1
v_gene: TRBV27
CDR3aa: CASSLRGAGYNEQFF

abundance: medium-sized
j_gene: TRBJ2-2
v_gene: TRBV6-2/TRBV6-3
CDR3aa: CASKTNANTGELFF

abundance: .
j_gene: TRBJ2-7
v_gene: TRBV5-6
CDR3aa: CASSHVVSYEQYF

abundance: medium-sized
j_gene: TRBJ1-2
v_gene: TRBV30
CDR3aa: CAWSSGNYGYTF

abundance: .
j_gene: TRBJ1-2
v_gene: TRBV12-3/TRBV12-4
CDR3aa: CAITGQNYGYTF

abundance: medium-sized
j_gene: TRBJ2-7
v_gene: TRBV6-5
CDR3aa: CASSYSRRQSSYEQYF

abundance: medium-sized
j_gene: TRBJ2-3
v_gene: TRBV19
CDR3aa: CASSPQSSTDTQYF

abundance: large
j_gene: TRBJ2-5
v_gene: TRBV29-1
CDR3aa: CSAGQGSSETQYF

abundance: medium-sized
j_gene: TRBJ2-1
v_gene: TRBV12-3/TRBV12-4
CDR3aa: CASSNGGDEQFF

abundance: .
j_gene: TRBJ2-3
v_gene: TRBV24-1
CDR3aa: CATSDRTGSTDTQYF

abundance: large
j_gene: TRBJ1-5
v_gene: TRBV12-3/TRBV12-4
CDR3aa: CASSDRRSGNQPQHF

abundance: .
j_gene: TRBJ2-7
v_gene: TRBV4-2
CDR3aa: CASSQGGGASYEQYF

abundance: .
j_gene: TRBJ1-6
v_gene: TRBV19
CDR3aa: CASSIAQTGVNSPLHF

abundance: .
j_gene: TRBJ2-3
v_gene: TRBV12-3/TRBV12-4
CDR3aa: CASSAIGAQYF

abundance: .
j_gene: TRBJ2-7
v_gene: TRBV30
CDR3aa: CACKDRVSYEQYF

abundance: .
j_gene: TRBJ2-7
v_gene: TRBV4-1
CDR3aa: CASSQGLAGAYEQYF

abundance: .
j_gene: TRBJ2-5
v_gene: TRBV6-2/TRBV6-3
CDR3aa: CASSYVAGETQYF

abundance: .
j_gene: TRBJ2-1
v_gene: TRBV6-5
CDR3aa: CASSYSGEPYNEQFF

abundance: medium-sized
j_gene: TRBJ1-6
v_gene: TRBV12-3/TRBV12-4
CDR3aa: CASREGQGRNSPLHF

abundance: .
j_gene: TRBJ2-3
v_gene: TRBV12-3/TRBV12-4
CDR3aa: CASSPGQGGTDTQYF

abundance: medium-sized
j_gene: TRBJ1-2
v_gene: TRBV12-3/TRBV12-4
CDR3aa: CASSPTSGGGAESGYTF

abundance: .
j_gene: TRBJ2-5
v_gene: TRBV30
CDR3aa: CAWGLAGGVGETQYF

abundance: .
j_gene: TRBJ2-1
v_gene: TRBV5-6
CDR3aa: CASSLIFSGGPRPYNEQFF

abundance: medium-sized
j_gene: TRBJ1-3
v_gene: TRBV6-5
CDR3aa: CASRLGYSGNTIYF

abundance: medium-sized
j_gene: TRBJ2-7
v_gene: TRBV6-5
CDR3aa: CASSTGGREQYF

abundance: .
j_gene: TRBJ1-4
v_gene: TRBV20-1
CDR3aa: CSARDAGQGGEKLFF

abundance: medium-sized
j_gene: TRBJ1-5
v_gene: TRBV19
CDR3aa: CASRFRATIANQPQHF

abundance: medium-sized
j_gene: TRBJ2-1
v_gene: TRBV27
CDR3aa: CASSLDSNNEQFF

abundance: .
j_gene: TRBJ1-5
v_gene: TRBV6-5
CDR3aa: CASRPTATASNQPQHF

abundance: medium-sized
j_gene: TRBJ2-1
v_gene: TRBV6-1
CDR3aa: CASRVERGGPYNEQFF

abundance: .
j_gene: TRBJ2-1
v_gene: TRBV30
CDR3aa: CAWTGLEGNEQFF

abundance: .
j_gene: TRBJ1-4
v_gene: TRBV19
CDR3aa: CASSTPRTGGKSDEKLFF

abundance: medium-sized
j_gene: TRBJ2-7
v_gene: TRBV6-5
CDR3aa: CASSSLGGGQTDYEQYF

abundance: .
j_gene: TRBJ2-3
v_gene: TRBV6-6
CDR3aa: CASSRSWTRTTDTQYF